This TCR beta chain was sequenced for a study of T cell repertoires in cytomegalovirus infection. As for the study in general: Well-studied HLA-B-restricted CMV epitopes were used in the study alongside recently identified HLA-C-restricted ones. Indications came from public TCR beta signatures; they pointed to CMV infection and to a matching HLA type. Study-wide results and limits: Across the ex vivo response, the dominant clonotypes were HLA-C-restricted CMV-specific TCR beta clonotypes. Totalled public TCR beta family frequency picked out people who carried CMV plus the relevant HLA.

TCRdb fed the reads into MiXCR, producing one record per CDR3 protein. The profile shows just over 450,000 distinct CDR3 sequences, under 45% of them singletons. Looked up from germline, CDR1 is MDHEN and CDR2 is SYDVKM. V lost 5 bases and J 4 bases, leaving 15 bases between the germline ends. CDR3 length: 14 amino acids. Note on this clonotype: The antigen remains unidentified.

This TCR was sampled from a human donor in good health (CMV status not recorded). Some clones in this sample may be carry-over from other donors' samples. This chain connects TRBV28 to TRBJ2-7, with D perhaps matching TRBD1 (5 bases). This specimen consisted of cultured PBMCs, obtained from culture after CMV antigen stimulation. This chain's CDR3 is CASSGARSGYEQYF. In nucleotides, the CDR3 is TGTGCCAGCAGTGGGGCCCGGTCGGGTTACGAGCAGTACTTC.